This T cell receptor beta chain was documented in a study of CD8 T cells in Susac syndrome. Roughly 0.45 to 1 ug RNA was reverse transcribed with random hexamers. TCRdb called the immunoSEQ multiplex PCR reads again in MiXCR, with one record for every CDR3 protein. The table lists 50,000 or so distinct CDR3 sequences, 93% of them singletons, with roughly 0.5% in the top ten. Germline V gene data show CDR1 as SNHLY and CDR2 as FYNNEI. CDR3 length: 13 amino acids. Trimming cost V 7 bases and J 0 bases, with 6 bases left between them. TEMRA cells were FACS-enriched, with CD8+ and CD4+ T cells isolated negatively.

The clonotype was recovered from a human donor with multiple sclerosis. The chain carries TRBV2 and TRBJ2-2, with no clear D. Sequenced: CD8+ T cells from PBMCs. The CDR3 loop reads CASIDSNTGELFF. The CDR3 nucleotides are TGTGCCAGCATCGACTCGAACACCGGGGAGCTGTTTTTT.